This TCR beta chain comes out of a study of T cell responses to AZD1222 COVID-19 vaccine. Assay: immunoSEQ multiplex PCR; the TCRdb copy retains only in-frame clones and omits some. The table lists approximately 110,000 clones, around nine tenths of them singletons, with about 2.7% in the top ten. The TCR comes from an adult in good health. This specimen consisted of peripheral blood, obtained on day 0 of AZD1222 vaccination.

CDR3 loop: CASSSSLGYQETQYF. The CDR3 nucleotides read TGCGCCAGCAGCTCAAGTTTGGGGTACCAAGAGACCCAGTACTTC. V is TRBV5-1 and J is TRBJ2-5; D gene unclear. With 3 bases removed from V and 0 bases from J, the gap between germline ends came to 12 bases. The CDR3 has 15 residues. Germline-derived CDR1 and CDR2 are SGHRS and YFSETQ.